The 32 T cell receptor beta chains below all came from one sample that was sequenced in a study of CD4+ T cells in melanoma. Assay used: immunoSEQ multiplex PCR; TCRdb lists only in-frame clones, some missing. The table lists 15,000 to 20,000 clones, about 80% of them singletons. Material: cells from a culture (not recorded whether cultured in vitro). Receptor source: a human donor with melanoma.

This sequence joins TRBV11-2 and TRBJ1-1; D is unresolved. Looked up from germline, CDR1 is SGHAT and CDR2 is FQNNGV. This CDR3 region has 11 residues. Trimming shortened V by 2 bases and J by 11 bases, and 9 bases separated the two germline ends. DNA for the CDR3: TGTGCCAGCAGCTTACTTAGCGGGGCTTTCTTT. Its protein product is CASSLLSGAFF. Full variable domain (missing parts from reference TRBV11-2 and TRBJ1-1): EAGVAQSPRYKIIEKRQSVAFWCNPISGHATLYWYQQILGQGPKLLIQFQNNGVVDDSQLPKDRFSAERLKGVDSTLKIQPAKLEDSAVYLCASSLLSGAFFGQGTRLTVV.

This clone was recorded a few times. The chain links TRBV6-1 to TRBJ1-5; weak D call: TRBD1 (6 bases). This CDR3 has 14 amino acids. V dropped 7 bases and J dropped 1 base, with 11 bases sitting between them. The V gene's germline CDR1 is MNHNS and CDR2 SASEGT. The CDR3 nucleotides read TGTGCCAGCAATCCGGACAGAAGCAATCAGCCCCAGCATTTT. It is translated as CASNPDRSNQPQHF.

CDR3 bases: TGTGCCAGCAGCTTAGGACAGGGGGCCAACGTCCTGACTTTC. Amino acid sequence: CASSLGQGANVLTF. J is TRBJ2-6 and V is TRBV7-9, with a weak D call TRBD1 (5 bases). V lost 1 base to trimming and J lost 4 bases, with 5 bases between them. The CDR3 sequence is 14 residues long. Germline values: CDR1 SEHNR, CDR2 FQNEAQ (reference sequence).

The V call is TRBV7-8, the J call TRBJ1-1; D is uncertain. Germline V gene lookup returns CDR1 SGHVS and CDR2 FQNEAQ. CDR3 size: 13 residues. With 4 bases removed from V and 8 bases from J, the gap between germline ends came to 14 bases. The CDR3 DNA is TGTGCCAGCAGCTCTGAACTTTGGACGGAAGCTTTCTTT. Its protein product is CASSSELWTEAFF.

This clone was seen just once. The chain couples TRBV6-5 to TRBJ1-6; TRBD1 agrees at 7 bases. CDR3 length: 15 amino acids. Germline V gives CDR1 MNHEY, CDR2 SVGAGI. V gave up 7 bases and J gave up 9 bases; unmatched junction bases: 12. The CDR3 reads CASTYRDSHASPLHF. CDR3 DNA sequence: TGTGCCAGCACCTACCGGGACAGTCACGCTTCACCCCTCCACTTT.

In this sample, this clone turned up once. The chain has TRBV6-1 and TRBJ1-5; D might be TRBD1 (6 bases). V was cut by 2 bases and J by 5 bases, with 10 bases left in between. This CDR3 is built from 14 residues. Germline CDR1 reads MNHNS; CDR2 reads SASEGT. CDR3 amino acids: CASSERGGDQPQHF. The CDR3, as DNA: TGTGCCAGCAGTGAAAGGGGGGGCGATCAGCCCCAGCATTTT.

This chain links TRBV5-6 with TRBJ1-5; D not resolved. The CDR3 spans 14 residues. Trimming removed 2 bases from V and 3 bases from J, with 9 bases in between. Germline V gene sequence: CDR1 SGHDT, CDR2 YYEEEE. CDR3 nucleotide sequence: TGTGCCAGCAGCTTTAGGCGCCTCAATCAGCCCCAGCATTTT. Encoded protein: CASSFRRLNQPQHF.

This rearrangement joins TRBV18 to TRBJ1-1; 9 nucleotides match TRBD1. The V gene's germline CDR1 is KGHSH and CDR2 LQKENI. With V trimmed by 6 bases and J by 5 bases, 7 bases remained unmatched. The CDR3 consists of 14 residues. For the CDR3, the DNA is TGTGCCAGCTCCCTGGACAGGGGCGGTACTGAAGCTTTCTTT. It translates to CASSLDRGGTEAFF.

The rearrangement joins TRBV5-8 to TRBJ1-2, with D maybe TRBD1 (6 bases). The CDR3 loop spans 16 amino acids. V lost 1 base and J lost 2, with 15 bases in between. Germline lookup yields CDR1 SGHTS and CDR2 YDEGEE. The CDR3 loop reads CASSLLGGGQNYGYTF. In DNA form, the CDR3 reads TGTGCCAGCAGCTTGCTGGGAGGAGGACAGAACTATGGCTACACCTTC.

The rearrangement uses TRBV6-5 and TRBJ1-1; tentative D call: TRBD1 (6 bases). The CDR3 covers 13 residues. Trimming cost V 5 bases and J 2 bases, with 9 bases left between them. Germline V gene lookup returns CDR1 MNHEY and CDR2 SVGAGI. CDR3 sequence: CASSQQGNTEAFF. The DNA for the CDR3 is TGTGCCAGCAGTCAACAGGGAAACACTGAAGCTTTCTTT.

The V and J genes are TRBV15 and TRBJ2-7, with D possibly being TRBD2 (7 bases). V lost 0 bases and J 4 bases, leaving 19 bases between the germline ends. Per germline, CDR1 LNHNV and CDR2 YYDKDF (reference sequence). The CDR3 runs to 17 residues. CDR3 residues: CATSRDLRGARRYEQYF. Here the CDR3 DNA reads TGTGCCACCAGCAGAGATCTTCGGGGGGCGCGCAGGTACGAGCAGTACTTC.

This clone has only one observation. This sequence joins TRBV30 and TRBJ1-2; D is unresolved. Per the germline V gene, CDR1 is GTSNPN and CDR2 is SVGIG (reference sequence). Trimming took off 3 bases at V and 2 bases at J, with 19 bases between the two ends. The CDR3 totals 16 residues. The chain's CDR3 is CAWSATRKGGNYGYTF. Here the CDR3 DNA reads TGTGCCTGGAGCGCGACCCGTAAGGGAGGAAACTATGGCTACACCTTC.

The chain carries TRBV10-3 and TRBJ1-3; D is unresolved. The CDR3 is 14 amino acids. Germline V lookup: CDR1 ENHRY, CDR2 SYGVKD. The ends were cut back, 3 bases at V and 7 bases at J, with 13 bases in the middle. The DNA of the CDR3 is TGTGCCATCAGTGAAAAAGGGTCGGGTAACACCATATATTTT. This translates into CAISEKGSGNTIYF.

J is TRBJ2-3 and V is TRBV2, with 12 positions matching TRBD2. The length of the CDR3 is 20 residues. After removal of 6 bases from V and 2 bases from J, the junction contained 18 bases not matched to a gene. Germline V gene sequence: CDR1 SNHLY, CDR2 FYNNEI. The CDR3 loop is CASRVPSGGVLITNTDTQYF. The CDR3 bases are TGTGCCAGCAGGGTGCCTAGCGGGGGGGTCCTAATTACAAACACAGATACGCAGTATTTT.

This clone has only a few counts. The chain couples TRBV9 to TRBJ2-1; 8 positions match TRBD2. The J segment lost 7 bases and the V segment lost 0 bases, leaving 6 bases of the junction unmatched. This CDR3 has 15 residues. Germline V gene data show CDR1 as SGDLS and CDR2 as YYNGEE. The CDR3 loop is CASSVAGGPRNEQFF. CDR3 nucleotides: TGTGCCAGCAGCGTAGCGGGGGGGCCTAGGAATGAGCAGTTCTTC.

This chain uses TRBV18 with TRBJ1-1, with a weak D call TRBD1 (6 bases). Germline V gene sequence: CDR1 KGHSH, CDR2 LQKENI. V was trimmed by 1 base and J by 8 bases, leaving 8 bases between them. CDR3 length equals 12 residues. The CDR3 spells CASSPQQGEAFF. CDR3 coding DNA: TGTGCCAGCTCACCACAACAGGGAGAAGCTTTCTTT.

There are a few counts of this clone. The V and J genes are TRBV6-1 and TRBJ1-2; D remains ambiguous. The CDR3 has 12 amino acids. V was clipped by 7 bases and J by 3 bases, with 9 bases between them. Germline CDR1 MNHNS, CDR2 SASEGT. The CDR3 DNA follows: TGTGCCAGCATCGACCGCTACTATGGCTACACCTTC. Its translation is CASIDRYYGYTF.

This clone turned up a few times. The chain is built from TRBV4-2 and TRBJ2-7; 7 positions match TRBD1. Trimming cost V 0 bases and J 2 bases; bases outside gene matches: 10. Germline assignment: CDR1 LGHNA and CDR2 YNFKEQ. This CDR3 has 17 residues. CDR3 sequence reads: CASSQDLGRGRTYEQYF. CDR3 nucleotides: TGTGCCAGCAGCCAAGATCTAGGCAGGGGGAGAACCTACGAGCAGTACTTC.

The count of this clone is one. CDR3 coding DNA: TGTGCCAGCAGCTTAGCTTTCTCCGGGACAGGAATAGACACCGGGGAGCTGTTTTTT. It encodes CASSLAFSGTGIDTGELFF. V gene TRBV7-9 combines with J gene TRBJ2-2; 8 bases line up with TRBD1. The CDR3 has 19 amino acids. The germline V gene encodes CDR1 SEHNR and CDR2 FQNEAQ (reference sequence). Unmatched junction bases numbered 12, after V lost 0 bases and J lost 3 bases.

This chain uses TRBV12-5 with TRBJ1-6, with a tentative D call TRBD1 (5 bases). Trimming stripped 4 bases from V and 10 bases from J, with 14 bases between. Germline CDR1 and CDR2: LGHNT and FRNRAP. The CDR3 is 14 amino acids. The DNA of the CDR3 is TGTGCTAGTGGTTCCCCAACAGGAAAGTCACCCCTCCACTTT. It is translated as CASGSPTGKSPLHF.

The CDR3, as DNA: TGTGCCAGCAGTTTAGTAAGAACCGGGGAGCTGTTTTTT. As protein: CASSLVRTGELFF. This chain joins TRBV27 and TRBJ2-2; no clear D gene. CDR1 MNHEY and CDR2 SMNVEV come from the germline V gene (reference sequence). The CDR3 has 13 amino acids. The V end lost 2 bases, the J end lost 5 bases, and 6 bases lay between the germline ends.

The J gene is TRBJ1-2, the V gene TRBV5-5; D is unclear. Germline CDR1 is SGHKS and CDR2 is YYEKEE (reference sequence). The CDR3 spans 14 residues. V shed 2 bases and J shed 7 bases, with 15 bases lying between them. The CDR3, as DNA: TGTGCCAGCAGCTTAAATCGGGAGTGGAGTGGCTACACCTTC. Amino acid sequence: CASSLNREWSGYTF.

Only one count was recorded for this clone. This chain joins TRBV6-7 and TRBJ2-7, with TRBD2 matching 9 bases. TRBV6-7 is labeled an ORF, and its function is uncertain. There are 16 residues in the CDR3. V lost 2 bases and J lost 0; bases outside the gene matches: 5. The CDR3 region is CASSYVQRGDSYEQYF. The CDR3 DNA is TGTGCCAGCAGTTACGTCCAGCGGGGGGACTCCTACGAGCAGTACTTC.

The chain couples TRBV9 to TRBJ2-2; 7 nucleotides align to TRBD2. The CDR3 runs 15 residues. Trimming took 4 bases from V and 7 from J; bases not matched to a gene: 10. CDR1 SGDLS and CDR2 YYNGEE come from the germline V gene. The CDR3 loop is CASSPQGRGNGELFF. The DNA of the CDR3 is TGTGCCAGCAGCCCACAAGGGAGGGGTAACGGGGAGCTGTTTTTT.

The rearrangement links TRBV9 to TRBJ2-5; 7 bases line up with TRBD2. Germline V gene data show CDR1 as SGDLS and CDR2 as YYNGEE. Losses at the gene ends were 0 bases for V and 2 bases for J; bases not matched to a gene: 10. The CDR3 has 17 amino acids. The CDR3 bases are TGTGCCAGCAGCGTAGCGGTAGCGGGCGCCTCTCAAGAGACCCAGTACTTC. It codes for CASSVAVAGASQETQYF.

This CDR3 is CASRGQGVGEQFF. The CDR3 bases are TGTGCCAGCAGGGGACAGGGCGTCGGTGAGCAGTTCTTC. V usage is TRBV6-5 and J usage is TRBJ2-1, with TRBD1 matching 9 bases. The CDR3 runs 13 residues. V shed 6 bases and J 9 bases; nucleotides not matched to a gene: 6. Germline loops: CDR1 MNHEY, CDR2 SVGAGI.

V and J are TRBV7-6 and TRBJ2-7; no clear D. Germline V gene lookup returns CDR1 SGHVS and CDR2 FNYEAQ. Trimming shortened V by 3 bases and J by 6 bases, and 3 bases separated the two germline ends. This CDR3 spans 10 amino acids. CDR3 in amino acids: CASSFGEQYF. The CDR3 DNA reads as TGTGCCAGCAGCTTCGGCGAGCAGTACTTC. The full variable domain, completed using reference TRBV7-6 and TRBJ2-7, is GAGVSQSPRYKVTKRGQDVALRCDPISGHVSLYWYRQALGQGPEFLTYFNYEAQQDKSGLPNDRFSAERPEGSISTLTIQRTEQRDSAMYRCASSFGEQYFGPGTRLTVT.

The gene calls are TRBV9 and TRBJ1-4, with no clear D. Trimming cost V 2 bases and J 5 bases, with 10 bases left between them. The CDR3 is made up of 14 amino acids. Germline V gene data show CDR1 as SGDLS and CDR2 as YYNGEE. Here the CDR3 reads CASSVGMMNEKLFF. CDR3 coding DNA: TGTGCCAGCAGCGTCGGGATGATGAATGAAAAACTGTTTTTT.

CDR3 protein: CASSGTPFGGIFHEKLFF. In DNA form, the CDR3 reads TGTGCCAGCAGTGGTACCCCGTTTGGGGGCATTTTTCACGAAAAACTGTTTTTT. This chain uses TRBV27 with TRBJ1-4, with D tentatively TRBD1 (6 bases). The CDR3 sequence is 18 residues long. Germline CDR1 MNHEY, CDR2 SMNVEV (reference sequence). With 5 bases removed from V and 8 bases from J, the gap between germline ends came to 27 bases.

CDR3 DNA: TGTGCCAGCAGCCAAGATCTACCGACAGGGCTCTACGAGACCCAGTACTTC. It translates to CASSQDLPTGLYETQYF. The gene calls are TRBV4-2 and TRBJ2-5, with 7 bases matching TRBD1. Losses at the gene ends were 0 bases for V and 5 bases for J; bases not matched to a gene: 12. Looked up from germline, CDR1 is LGHNA and CDR2 is YNFKEQ. This CDR3 has 17 residues.

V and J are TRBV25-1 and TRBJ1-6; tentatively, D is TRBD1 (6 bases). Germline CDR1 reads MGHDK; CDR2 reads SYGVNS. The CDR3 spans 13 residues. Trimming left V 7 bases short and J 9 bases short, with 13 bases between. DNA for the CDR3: TGTGCCAGCATGGGAGGGGGTTCTTCACCCCTCCACTTT. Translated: CASMGGGSSPLHF.

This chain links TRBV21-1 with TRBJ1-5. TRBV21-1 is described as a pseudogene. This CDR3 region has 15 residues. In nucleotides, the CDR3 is TGTGCCCGGGGGACGAGTTGTCTTCTGAAGCAGCCCCAGCATTTT. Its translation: CARGTSCLLKQPQHF.